This T cell receptor (beta chain) was identified during a study of shared clonotypes between healthy human individuals. Researchers partitioned CD4+ cells into CD45RA+ naive and CD45RA-negative memory subsets. Sequencing was performed with immunoSEQ multiplex PCR; in TCRdb, only in-frame clones are kept and a portion is missing. The sample has some 1,600,000 clones, around 98% seen once; the top ten hold roughly 0.45%. Study conclusions and caveats: The low donor count limited represented genetic and exposure-history diversity.

Details on this clone: Its antigen is as yet unknown.

Germline lookup yields CDR1 MNHNS and CDR2 SASEGT. The CDR3 length is 12 residues. The ends were cut back, 8 bases at V and 5 bases at J, with 12 bases in the middle. This chain joins TRBV6-1 and TRBJ2-5, with D perhaps assigned TRBD1 or TRBD2 (6 bases each). This clonotype was sampled from a man aged 30 to 39 in good health. Material for sequencing was naive CD4+ T cells sorted from blood. Described subset: CD45RA+ positively selected. The CDR3 loop is CASGLGGETQYF. CDR3 DNA: TGTGCCAGCGGCCTAGGGGGGGAGACCCAGTACTTC.